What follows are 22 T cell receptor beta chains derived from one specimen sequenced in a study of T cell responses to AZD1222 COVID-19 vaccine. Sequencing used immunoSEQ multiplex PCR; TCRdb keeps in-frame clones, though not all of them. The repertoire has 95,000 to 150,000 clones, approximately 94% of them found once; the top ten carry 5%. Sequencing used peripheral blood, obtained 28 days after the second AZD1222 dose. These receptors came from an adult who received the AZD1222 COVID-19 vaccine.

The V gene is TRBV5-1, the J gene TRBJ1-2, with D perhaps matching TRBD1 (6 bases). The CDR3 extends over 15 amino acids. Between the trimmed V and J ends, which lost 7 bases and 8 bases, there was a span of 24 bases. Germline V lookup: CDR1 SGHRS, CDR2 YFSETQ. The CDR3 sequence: CASGPTTGGAGGYTF. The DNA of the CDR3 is TGCGCCAGCGGCCCAACGACAGGAGGGGCGGGAGGCTACACCTTC.

The CDR3 region is CASSLGTTYEQYF. The DNA of the CDR3 is TGTGCCAGCAGCCTAGGGACTACCTACGAGCAGTACTTC. The J gene is TRBJ2-7, the V gene TRBV3-1 (or the pseudogene TRBV3-2), with 7 positions matching TRBD2. The CDR3 is made up of 13 amino acids. Per the germline V gene, CDR1 is LGHDT and CDR2 is YNNKEL (reference sequence). J lost 2 bases, V lost 4 bases, and 2 bases had no gene match.

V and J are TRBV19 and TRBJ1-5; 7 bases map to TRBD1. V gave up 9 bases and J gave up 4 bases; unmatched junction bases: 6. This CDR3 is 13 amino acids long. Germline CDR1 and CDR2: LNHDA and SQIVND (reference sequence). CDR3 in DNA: TGTGCCAGCGGACAGGCGATGAATCAGCCCCAGCATTTT. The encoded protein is CASGQAMNQPQHF.

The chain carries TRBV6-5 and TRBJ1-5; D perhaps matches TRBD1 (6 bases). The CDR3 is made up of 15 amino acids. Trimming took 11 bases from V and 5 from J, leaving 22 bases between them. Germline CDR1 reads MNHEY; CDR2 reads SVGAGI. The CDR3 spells CAGATGALRDQPQHF. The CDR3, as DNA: TGTGCCGGCGCGACAGGTGCCTTGAGAGATCAGCCCCAGCATTTT.

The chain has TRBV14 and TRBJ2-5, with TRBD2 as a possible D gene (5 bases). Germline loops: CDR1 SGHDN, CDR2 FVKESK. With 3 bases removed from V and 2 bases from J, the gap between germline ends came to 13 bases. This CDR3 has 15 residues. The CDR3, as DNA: TGTGCCAGCAGCCACAGACTACGATTTCAAGAGACCCAGTACTTC. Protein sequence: CASSHRLRFQETQYF. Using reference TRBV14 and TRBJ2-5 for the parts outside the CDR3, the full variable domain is EAGVTQFPSHSVIEKGQTVTLRCDPISGHDNLYWYRRVMGKEIKFLLHFVKESKQDESGMPNNRFLAERTGGTYSTLKVQPAELEDSGVYFCASSHRLRFQETQYFGPGTRLLVL.

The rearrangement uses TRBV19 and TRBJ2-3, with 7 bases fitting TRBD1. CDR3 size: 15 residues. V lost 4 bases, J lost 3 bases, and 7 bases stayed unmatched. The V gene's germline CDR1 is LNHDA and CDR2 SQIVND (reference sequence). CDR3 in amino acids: CASSTRQGWTDTQYF. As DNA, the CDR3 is TGTGCCAGTAGTACCCGACAGGGTTGGACAGATACGCAGTATTTT.

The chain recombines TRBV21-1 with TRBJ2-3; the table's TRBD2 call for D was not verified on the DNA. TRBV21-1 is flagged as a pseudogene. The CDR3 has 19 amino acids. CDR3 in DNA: TGTGCCAGCAGCCCTAACTGGACTAGCGGGAGGGAAAGCACAGATACGCAGTATTTT. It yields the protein CASSPNWTSGRESTDTQYF.

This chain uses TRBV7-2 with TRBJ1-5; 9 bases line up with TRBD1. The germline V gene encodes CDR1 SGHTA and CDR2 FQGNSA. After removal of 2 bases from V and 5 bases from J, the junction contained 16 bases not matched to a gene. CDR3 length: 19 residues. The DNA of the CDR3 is TGTGCCAGCAGCTTAAACTCAGGACAGGGGTTGTTTTATCATCAGCCCCAGCATTTT. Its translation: CASSLNSGQGLFYHQPQHF.

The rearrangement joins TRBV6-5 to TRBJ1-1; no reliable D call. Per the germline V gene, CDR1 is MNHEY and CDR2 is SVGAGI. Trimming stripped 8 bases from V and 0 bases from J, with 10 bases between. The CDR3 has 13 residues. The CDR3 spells CASRGWVNTEAFF. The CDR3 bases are TGTGCCAGCCGCGGGTGGGTGAACACTGAAGCTTTCTTT.

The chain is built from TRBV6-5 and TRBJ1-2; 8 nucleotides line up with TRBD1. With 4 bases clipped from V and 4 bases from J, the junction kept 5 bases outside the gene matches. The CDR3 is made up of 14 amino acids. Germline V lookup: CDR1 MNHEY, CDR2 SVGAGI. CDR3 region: CASSFSGTGYGYTF. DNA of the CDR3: TGTGCCAGCAGTTTCTCCGGGACAGGCTATGGCTACACCTTC.

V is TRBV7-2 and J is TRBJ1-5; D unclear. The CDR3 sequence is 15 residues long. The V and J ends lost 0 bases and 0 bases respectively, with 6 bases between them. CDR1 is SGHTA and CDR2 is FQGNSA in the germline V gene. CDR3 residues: CASSLASVSNQPQHF. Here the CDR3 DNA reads TGTGCCAGCAGCTTAGCTTCCGTTAGCAATCAGCCCCAGCATTTT.

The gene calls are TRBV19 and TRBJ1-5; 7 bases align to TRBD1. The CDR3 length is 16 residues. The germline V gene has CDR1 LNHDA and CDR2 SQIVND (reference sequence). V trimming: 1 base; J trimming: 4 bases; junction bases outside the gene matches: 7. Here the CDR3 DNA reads TGTGCCAGTAGTATAGTCGCAGGGGGACTTAATCAGCCCCAGCATTTT. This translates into CASSIVAGGLNQPQHF.

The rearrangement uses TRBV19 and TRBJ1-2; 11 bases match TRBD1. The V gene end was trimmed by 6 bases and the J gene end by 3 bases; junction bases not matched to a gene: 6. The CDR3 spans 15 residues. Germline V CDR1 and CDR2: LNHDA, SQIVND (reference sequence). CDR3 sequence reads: CASSLGQGGDYGYTF. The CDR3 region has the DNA TGTGCCAGTAGCCTGGGACAGGGGGGGGACTATGGCTACACCTTC.

The CDR3 nucleotides are TGCGCCAGCAGCCCCGTCCCAGGACCATTGAATGAGCAGTTCTTC. This gives the protein CASSPVPGPLNEQFF. The rearrangement joins TRBV5-1 to TRBJ2-1; D gene uncertain. Trimming removed 4 bases at V and 7 bases at J, with 18 bases between. The CDR3 is made up of 15 amino acids. Germline CDR1 SGHRS, CDR2 YFSETQ.

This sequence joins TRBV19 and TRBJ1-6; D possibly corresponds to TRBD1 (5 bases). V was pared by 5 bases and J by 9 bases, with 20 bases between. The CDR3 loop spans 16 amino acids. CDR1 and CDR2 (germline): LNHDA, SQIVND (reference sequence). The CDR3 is CASSPRPQMRGSPLHF. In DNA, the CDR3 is TGTGCCAGTAGTCCCCGACCACAAATGAGGGGTTCACCCCTCCACTTT.

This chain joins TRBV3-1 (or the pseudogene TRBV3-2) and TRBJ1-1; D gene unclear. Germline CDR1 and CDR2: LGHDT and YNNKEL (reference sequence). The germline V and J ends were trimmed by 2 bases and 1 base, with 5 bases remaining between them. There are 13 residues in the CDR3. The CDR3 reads CASSQLENTEAFF. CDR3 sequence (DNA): TGTGCCAGCAGCCAACTCGAGAACACTGAAGCTTTCTTT.

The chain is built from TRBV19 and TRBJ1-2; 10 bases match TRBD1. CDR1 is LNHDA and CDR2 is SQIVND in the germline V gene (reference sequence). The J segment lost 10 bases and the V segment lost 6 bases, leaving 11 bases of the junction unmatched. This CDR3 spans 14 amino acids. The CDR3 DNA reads TGTGCCAGTAGGATACCGGGACAGGGGAGTCCCTACACCTTC. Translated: CASRIPGQGSPYTF.

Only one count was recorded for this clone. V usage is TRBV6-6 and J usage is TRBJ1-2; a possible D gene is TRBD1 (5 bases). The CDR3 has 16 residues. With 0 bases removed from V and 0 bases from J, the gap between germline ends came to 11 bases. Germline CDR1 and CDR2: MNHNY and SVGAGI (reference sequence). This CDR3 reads CASSYSWEGSNYGYTF. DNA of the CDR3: TGTGCCAGCAGTTACTCGTGGGAGGGGTCTAACTATGGCTACACCTTC.

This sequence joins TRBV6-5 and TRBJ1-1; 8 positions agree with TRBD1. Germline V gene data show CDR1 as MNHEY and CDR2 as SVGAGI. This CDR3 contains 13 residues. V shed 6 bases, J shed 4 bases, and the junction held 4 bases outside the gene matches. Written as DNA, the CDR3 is TGTGCCAGCAGCCAAACAGGGGGCACTGAAGCTTTCTTT. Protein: CASSQTGGTEAFF.

The CDR3 DNA is TGTGCCAGCAGCTTAGATCCGGGCTATGGCTACACCTTC. It codes for CASSLDPGYGYTF. The chain links TRBV11-2 to TRBJ1-2; D gene uncertain. V gave up 0 bases and J gave up 4 bases, with 6 bases separating them. The CDR3 is made up of 13 amino acids. CDR1 and CDR2 (germline): SGHAT, FQNNGV. Full variable domain (remainder filled in from reference TRBV11-2 and TRBJ1-2): EAGVAQSPRYKIIEKRQSVAFWCNPISGHATLYWYQQILGQGPKLLIQFQNNGVVDDSQLPKDRFSAERLKGVDSTLKIQPAKLEDSAVYLCASSLDPGYGYTFGSGTRLTVV.

The CDR3 protein is CAISTTGVEQYF. CDR3 bases: TGTGCCATCAGTACCACAGGGGTCGAGCAGTACTTC. This chain uses TRBV10-3 with TRBJ2-7; TRBD1 agrees at 7 bases. The CDR3 runs to 12 residues. From germline, CDR1 is ENHRY and CDR2 SYGVKD. The ends lost 5 bases at V and 6 bases at J; junction bases unmatched: 4.

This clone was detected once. CDR3 residues: CASSESSAQYF. CDR3 in DNA: TGTGCCAGCAGTGAAAGTAGCGCGCAGTATTTT. The J gene is TRBJ2-3, the V gene TRBV2; possibly TRBD2 for D (5 bases). Germline V gene data show CDR1 as SNHLY and CDR2 as FYNNEI. The length of the CDR3 is 11 residues. V was pared by 2 bases and J by 10 bases, with 7 bases between. The full variable domain, in which reference TRBV2 and TRBJ2-3 provide the parts outside the CDR3, is EPEVTQTPSHQVTQMGQEVILRCVPISNHLYFYWYRQILGQKVEFLVSFYNNEISEKSEIFDDQFSVERPDGSNFTLKIRSTKLEDSAMYFCASSESSAQYFGPGTRLTVL.